The 23 T cell receptor beta chains in this list originate from one sample, sequenced in a study of patients and donors after allogeneic stem cell transplantation. In TCRdb, the RT-PCR reads were re-called with MiXCR into one record per CDR3 protein. The repertoire has about 230,000 distinct CDR3 sequences, roughly 14% of them found once; the top ten carry around a tenth. Sequenced sample: blood, either unsorted or a sorted T cell fraction (not recorded which). These receptors came from a human donor who was either an allogeneic HSCT recipient or a stem cell or donor lymphocyte infusion donor (not recorded which). It is not recorded whose cells these are; they may come from a transplant donor.

The V gene is TRBV3-1, the J gene TRBJ2-6; 10 positions agree with TRBD2. Losses at the gene ends were 5 bases for V and 8 bases for J; bases not matched to a gene: 12. The CDR3 extends over 17 amino acids. Germline V CDR1 and CDR2: LGHDT, YNNKEL (reference sequence). The CDR3 nucleotides read TGTGCCAGCAGCAAAGGCGGTAGCGGGAGGTTGACCAACGTCCTGACTTTC. Protein product: CASSKGGSGRLTNVLTF.

This clonotype was seen at least ten times. J is TRBJ2-1 and V is TRBV30; 7 bases agree with TRBD2. The trim removed 3 bases at V and 3 bases at J, leaving 11 bases unmatched. CDR3 length: 16 amino acids. Looked up from germline, CDR1 is GTSNPN and CDR2 is SVGIG (reference sequence). Written as DNA, the CDR3 is TGTGCCTGGAGGAATCTAGCGGAGCAATTCTACAATGAGCAGTTCTTC. The encoded protein is CAWRNLAEQFYNEQFF.

This sequence joins TRBV11-2 and TRBJ1-5; a possible D gene is TRBD1 (5 bases). CDR1 is SGHAT and CDR2 is FQNNGV in the germline V gene. This CDR3 spans 15 amino acids. The V gene lost 3 bases and the J gene lost 2 bases, with 11 bases spanning the gap. The CDR3 DNA is TGTGCCAGCAGCTTGTCAGGGAGCGGCAATCAGCCCCAGCATTTT. Translating gives CASSLSGSGNQPQHF.

In its sample, this clonotype was seen a few times. This chain joins TRBV21-1 and TRBJ2-1; the table's D call of TRBD2 was not tested on the DNA. TRBV21-1 is a documented pseudogene. The CDR3 is made up of 16 amino acids. Written as DNA, the CDR3 is TGTGCCAGCAGCACTGGGGGAGCGGGCCTTTACAATGAGCAGTTCTTC. Amino acid sequence: CASSTGGAGLYNEQFF.

The chain carries TRBV5-6 and TRBJ1-2; 7 bases agree with TRBD1. With 0 bases clipped from V and 5 bases from J, the junction kept 7 bases outside the gene matches. The CDR3 spans 15 residues. CDR1 and CDR2 (germline): SGHDT, YYEEEE. CDR3 loop: CASSLVDDREYGYTF. The CDR3 DNA reads as TGTGCCAGCAGCTTGGTAGATGACAGGGAATATGGCTACACCTTC.

This chain connects TRBV7-9 to TRBJ1-1; a weak D match, TRBD1 (5 bases). The length of the CDR3 is 12 residues. The V end was cut by 11 bases, the J end by 4 bases, with 14 bases between. Germline assignment: CDR1 SEHNR and CDR2 FQNEAQ (reference sequence). The CDR3 here is CASGTLGTEAFF. In nucleotides, the CDR3 is TGTGCCTCGGGGACCTTGGGCACTGAAGCTTTCTTT.

CDR3 sequence (DNA): TGTGCCAGCAGCCCACCTAGCGGGGGGGCAGGGGAGACCCAGTACTTC. Encoded protein: CASSPPSGGAGETQYF. V usage is TRBV7-8 and J usage is TRBJ2-5, with 12 bases that match TRBD2. Germline CDR1 is SGHVS and CDR2 is FQNEAQ. With 5 bases clipped from V and 5 bases from J, the junction kept 9 bases outside the gene matches. The CDR3 is made up of 16 amino acids.

This clonotype was counted only a few times. The rearrangement links TRBV6-1 to TRBJ1-5; 7 bases line up with TRBD1. With 6 bases clipped from V and 2 bases from J, the junction kept 10 bases outside the gene matches. The CDR3 has 16 amino acids. Germline assignment: CDR1 MNHNS and CDR2 SASEGT. CDR3: CASSHMGTVRNQPQHF. The CDR3 DNA is TGTGCCAGCAGCCACATGGGGACAGTTCGCAATCAGCCCCAGCATTTT.

The rearrangement joins TRBV7-3 to TRBJ2-1, with D unresolved. The CDR3 totals 13 residues. The germline V gene has CDR1 SGHTA and CDR2 FQGTGA. V lost 3 bases and J 3 bases, leaving 6 bases between the germline ends. This chain's CDR3 is CASSLGYYNEQFF. In DNA form, the CDR3 reads TGTGCCAGCAGCTTGGGGTACTACAATGAGCAGTTCTTC.

This clonotype was observed a handful of times. V gene TRBV20-1 combines with J gene TRBJ2-1, with D perhaps TRBD2 (6 bases). Per the germline V gene, CDR1 is DFQATT and CDR2 is SNEGSKA (reference sequence). CDR3 length: 12 amino acids. The ends were cut back, 1 base at V and 9 bases at J, with 10 bases in the middle. The CDR3 coding sequence is TGCAGTGCTAGAGTAGCGGAGATTGAGCAGTTCTTC. Protein product: CSARVAEIEQFF.

This clonotype was recorded at least ten times. This chain uses TRBV6-2 or TRBV6-3 with TRBJ2-3; 10 bases align to TRBD2. Looked up from germline, CDR1 is MNHEY and CDR2 is SVGEGT. The CDR3 sequence is 16 residues long. V dropped 5 bases and J dropped 5; count of bases not matched to a gene: 10. The CDR3 reads CASSDRSGGYRDTQYF. The CDR3 DNA is TGTGCCAGCAGTGACCGTAGCGGGGGGTATCGAGATACGCAGTATTTT.

This clonotype was seen at least ten times. V usage is TRBV29-1 and J usage is TRBJ2-5; D is ambiguous. The CDR3 consists of 12 residues. The ends were cut back, 4 bases at V and 2 bases at J, with 8 bases in the middle. Per the germline V gene, CDR1 is SQVTM and CDR2 is ANQGSEA. CDR3 residues: CSVAQIQETQYF. DNA for the CDR3: TGCAGCGTTGCGCAGATTCAAGAGACCCAGTACTTC.

The rearrangement joins TRBV3-1 to TRBJ1-2, with D possibly TRBD1 on 5 matching bases. V lost 0 bases, J lost 5 bases, and 16 bases lay in between. The CDR3 consists of 16 residues. Germline V gene sequence: CDR1 LGHDT, CDR2 YNNKEL (reference sequence). The CDR3 region has the DNA TGTGCCAGCAGCCAAGATAAAAATATTGGACATTATGGCTACACCTTC. Protein: CASSQDKNIGHYGYTF.

A few counts support this clonotype. This chain links TRBV29-1 with TRBJ1-1; D is undetermined. CDR1 and CDR2 (germline): SQVTM, ANQGSEA. Deletions cut 6 bases from V and 5 bases from J, with 13 bases between. CDR3 length: 12 amino acids. The CDR3 sequence: CSVAEGPTEAFF. CDR3 DNA sequence: TGCAGCGTGGCTGAGGGCCCGACTGAAGCTTTCTTT.

This chain links TRBV18 with TRBJ2-5; 12 nucleotides align to TRBD2. The CDR3 spans 16 residues. Trimming at V came to 3 bases and at J to 4 bases, leaving 6 bases not matched to a gene. CDR1 KGHSH and CDR2 LQKENI come from the germline V gene. In DNA, the CDR3 is TGTGCCAGCTCACCGACTAGCGGGAGTAGGCGAGAGACCCAGTACTTC. Protein sequence: CASSPTSGSRRETQYF.

This clonotype has more than one count but fewer than ten. This chain joins TRBV20-1 and TRBJ2-2; 7 positions match TRBD1. The CDR3 has 13 residues. Germline V gene sequence: CDR1 DFQATT, CDR2 SNEGSKA (reference sequence). The CDR3 nucleotides read TGCGCAGGAGAGGGGGCAGGCACCGGGGAGCTGTTTTTT. Residues: CAGEGAGTGELFF.

This clonotype occurred a few times. The chain is built from TRBV29-1 and TRBJ2-6; possibly TRBD1 for D (5 bases). Germline CDR1 is SQVTM and CDR2 is ANQGSEA. CDR3 length equals 19 residues. The ends were cut back, 0 bases at V and 2 bases at J, with 20 bases in the middle. The CDR3: CSVEDRSQVDRTGANVLTF. CDR3 DNA sequence: TGCAGCGTTGAAGATCGCTCACAGGTGGACCGAACTGGGGCCAACGTCCTGACTTTC.

This chain uses TRBV6-1 with TRBJ2-1; possible D gene TRBD2, 7 bases. Trimming removed 11 bases from V and 9 bases from J, with 14 bases in between. The CDR3 is made up of 11 amino acids. Germline CDR1 MNHNS, CDR2 SASEGT. For the CDR3, the DNA is TGTGCCGGACGAGGGGGGGTTGAGCAGTTCTTC. Encoded protein: CAGRGGVEQFF.

This clonotype was recorded a few times. Written as DNA, the CDR3 is TGTGCCAGCAGTTTAATGGGTTATCCGATGAACACTGAAGCTTTCTTT. This gives the protein CASSLMGYPMNTEAFF. The chain combines TRBV6-4 with TRBJ1-1; D remains unclear. V was pared by 5 bases and J by 0 bases, with 16 bases between. CDR3 length: 16 amino acids. The germline V gene has CDR1 MRHNA and CDR2 SNTAGT.

This clonotype has ten or more counts. This sequence joins TRBV6-4 and TRBJ2-2; possible D gene TRBD1, 6 bases. Trimming shortened V by 4 bases and J by 3 bases, and 15 bases separated the two germline ends. Germline loops: CDR1 MRHNA, CDR2 SNTAGT. The length of the CDR3 is 16 residues. The CDR3 DNA sequence: TGTGCCAGCAGTGTTTCGGCAGGGGAAGACACCGGGGAGCTGTTTTTT. Amino acids: CASSVSAGEDTGELFF.

This clonotype showed up just a few times. This chain joins TRBV11-2 and TRBJ2-1, with unresolved D. V was clipped by 7 bases and J by 0 bases, with 13 bases between them. The CDR3 consists of 15 residues. CDR1 is SGHAT and CDR2 is FQNNGV in the germline V gene. CDR3 nucleotides: TGTGCCAGCACCACTTGGGCTAGCTCCTACAATGAGCAGTTCTTC. Amino acid sequence: CASTTWASSYNEQFF.

V usage is TRBV9 and J usage is TRBJ1-3; D is unclear. The CDR3 is 15 amino acids. The V gene's germline CDR1 is SGDLS and CDR2 YYNGEE. With 0 bases removed from V and 0 bases from J, the gap between germline ends came to 7 bases. The CDR3 nucleotides read TGTGCCAGCAGCGTAGAGTTAAGCTCTGGAAACACCATATATTTT. This codes for CASSVELSSGNTIYF. The full variable domain, its missing parts supplied by reference TRBV9 and TRBJ1-3, is DSGVTQTPKHLITATGQRVTLRCSPRSGDLSVYWYQQSLDQGLQFLIQYYNGEERAKGNILERFSAQQFPDLHSELNLSSLELGDSALYFCASSVELSSGNTIYFGEGSWLTVV.

The V call is TRBV20-1, the J call TRBJ2-5; D possibly corresponds to TRBD1 (5 bases). The CDR3 runs to 13 residues. Germline CDR1 reads DFQATT; CDR2 reads SNEGSKA (reference sequence). Trimming cost V 6 bases and J 7 bases, with 18 bases left between them. Here the CDR3 DNA reads TGCAGTGCCCTCGACAGTCCGGGCTGGACCCAGTACTTC. Translation gives CSALDSPGWTQYF.